These T cell receptor beta chains were read from a single sample in a study of shared clonotypes between healthy human individuals. Sequencing used immunoSEQ multiplex PCR; TCRdb keeps in-frame clones, though not all of them. Of more than 1.2 million clones in the sample, approximately 98.5% were seen once. What was sequenced was naive CD4+ T cells sorted from blood. Receptors originate from a man aged 25 to 45 in good health. Each CDR3 is given without its conserved first and last residue.

J gene: TRBJ1-5; V gene: TRBV14; CDR3 protein: ASSQGPSGQPQH
J gene: TRBJ1-5; V gene: TRBV2; CDR3 protein: ASTQGGYQPQH
J gene: TRBJ2-1; V gene: TRBV7-2; CDR3 protein: ASSLVATNYNEQF
J gene: TRBJ2-2; V gene: TRBV19; CDR3 protein: ASSRQGNTGELF
J gene: TRBJ2-2; V gene: TRBV7-3; CDR3 protein: ASSLGTSGRFTGELF
J gene: TRBJ2-5; V gene: TRBV10-2; CDR3 protein: ASCEREGRETQY
J gene: TRBJ1-1; V gene: TRBV7-9; CDR3 protein: ASSLGGPFTEAF
J gene: TRBJ1-3; V gene: TRBV5-1; CDR3 protein: ASSHNQQQGIGNTIY
J gene: TRBJ2-7; V gene: TRBV5-8; CDR3 protein: ASSRSYEQY
J gene: TRBJ1-5; V gene: TRBV19; CDR3 protein: ASTDRVSQPQH
J gene: TRBJ1-2; V gene: TRBV28; CDR3 protein: ASSYPGQGVGYGYT
J gene: TRBJ1-5; V gene: TRBV7-9; CDR3 protein: ASSSDREGLQPQH
J gene: TRBJ2-2; V gene: TRBV7-2; CDR3 protein: ASSFPGTALTGELF
J gene: TRBJ1-2; V gene: TRBV15; CDR3 protein: ATSSPGQGNNYGYT
J gene: TRBJ2-5; V gene: TRBV19; CDR3 protein: ASSIEGGYQETQY
J gene: TRBJ1-1; V gene: TRBV19; CDR3 protein: ASQVLGDTEAF
J gene: TRBJ2-1; V gene: TRBV7-2; CDR3 protein: ASSLANLGGYNEQF
J gene: TRBJ2-2; V gene: TRBV27; CDR3 protein: ASSPGREVTGELF
J gene: TRBJ1-5; V gene: TRBV10-3; CDR3 protein: AISESLAGDQPQH
J gene: TRBJ2-7; V gene: TRBV19; CDR3 protein: ASASGSISYEQY
J gene: TRBJ1-2; V gene: TRBV28; CDR3 protein: ASSSGDSGYT
J gene: TRBJ2-7; V gene: TRBV16; CDR3 protein: ASSQIDAHHEQY
J gene: TRBJ1-4; V gene: TRBV4-1; CDR3 protein: ASSPDRFNEKLF
J gene: TRBJ2-5; V gene: TRBV5-1; CDR3 protein: ASSLDSGGPVEETQY
J gene: TRBJ2-7; V gene: TRBV5-1; CDR3 protein: ASSLGRGDEQY
J gene: TRBJ1-2; V gene: TRBV6-1; CDR3 protein: ASRKALYGYT
J gene: TRBJ2-7; V gene: TRBV10-1; CDR3 protein: ASSEPGTARREQY
J gene: TRBJ2-2; V gene: TRBV29-1; CDR3 protein: SVGYGDDYYTGELF
J gene: TRBJ2-2; V gene: TRBV29-1; CDR3 protein: SVGLGQINTGELF
J gene: TRBJ1-1; V gene: TRBV2; CDR3 protein: ASSEVTEAF
J gene: TRBJ2-5; V gene: TRBV18; CDR3 protein: ASSPPLAGGGKTQY
J gene: TRBJ2-3; V gene: TRBV5-1; CDR3 protein: ASSSTGTTAGTQY
J gene: TRBJ1-1; V gene: TRBV5-1; CDR3 protein: ASSLLFRETEAF
J gene: TRBJ2-1; V gene: TRBV18; CDR3 protein: ASSQIGTAYNEQF
J gene: TRBJ2-7; V gene: TRBV11-2; CDR3 protein: ASSFVLGSYEQY
J gene: TRBJ2-1; V gene: TRBV5-5; CDR3 protein: ASSLGPADSYNEQF
J gene: TRBJ2-7; V gene: TRBV5-1; CDR3 protein: ASSLTGGLIYEQY
J gene: TRBJ2-2; V gene: TRBV6-4; CDR3 protein: ASSRDETGELF
J gene: TRBJ2-5; V gene: TRBV9; CDR3 protein: ASSASSGQYQETQY
J gene: TRBJ2-7; V gene: TRBV7-2; CDR3 protein: ASSLGFGTSLYEQY
J gene: TRBJ2-7; V gene: TRBV2; CDR3 protein: ASRRIFYEQY
J gene: TRBJ2-7; V gene: TRBV2; CDR3 protein: ASSERLAVEQY
J gene: TRBJ1-1; V gene: TRBV28; CDR3 protein: ASSLGQGLGSTEAF
J gene: TRBJ2-7; V gene: TRBV7-9; CDR3 protein: ASSRPSGASYEQY
J gene: TRBJ2-1; V gene: TRBV29-1; CDR3 protein: SVRREGSYNEQF
J gene: TRBJ2-7; V gene: TRBV4-2; CDR3 protein: ASSQAERGLGEQY
J gene: TRBJ1-3; V gene: TRBV28; CDR3 protein: ASTLDRDGNTIY
J gene: TRBJ2-7; V gene: TRBV5-1; CDR3 protein: ASSYTLPGASGRGSGEQY
J gene: TRBJ2-7; V gene: TRBV10-3; CDR3 protein: AISGGIDEQY
J gene: TRBJ2-3; V gene: TRBV11-2; CDR3 protein: ASSLAAWRGHPPDTQY
J gene: TRBJ2-7; V gene: TRBV10-3; CDR3 protein: AIGGHGVYEQY
J gene: TRBJ2-6; V gene: TRBV4-1; CDR3 protein: ASSQVRTGASGANVLT